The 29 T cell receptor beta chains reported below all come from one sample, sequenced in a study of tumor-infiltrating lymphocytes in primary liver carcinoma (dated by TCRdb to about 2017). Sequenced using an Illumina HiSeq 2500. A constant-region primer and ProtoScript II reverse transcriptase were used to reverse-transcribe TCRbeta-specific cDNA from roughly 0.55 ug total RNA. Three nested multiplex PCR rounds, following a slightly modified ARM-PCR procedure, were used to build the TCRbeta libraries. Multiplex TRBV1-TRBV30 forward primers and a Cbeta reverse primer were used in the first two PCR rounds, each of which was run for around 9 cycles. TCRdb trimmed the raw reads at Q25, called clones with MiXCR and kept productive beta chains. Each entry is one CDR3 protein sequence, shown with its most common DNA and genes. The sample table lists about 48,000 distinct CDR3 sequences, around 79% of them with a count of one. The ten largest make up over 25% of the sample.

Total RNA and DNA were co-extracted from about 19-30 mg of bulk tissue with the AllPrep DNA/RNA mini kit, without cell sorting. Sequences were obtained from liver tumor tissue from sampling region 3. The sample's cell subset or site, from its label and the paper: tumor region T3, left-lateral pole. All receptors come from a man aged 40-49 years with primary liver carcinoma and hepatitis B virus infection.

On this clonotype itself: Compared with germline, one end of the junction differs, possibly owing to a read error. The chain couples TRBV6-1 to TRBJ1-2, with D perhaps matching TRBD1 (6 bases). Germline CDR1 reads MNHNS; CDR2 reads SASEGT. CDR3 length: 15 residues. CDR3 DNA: TGTGACAGCAGTGAAGTGGGGGGGGCTGGACGCGGCTACACCTTC. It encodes CDSSEVGGAGRGYTF.

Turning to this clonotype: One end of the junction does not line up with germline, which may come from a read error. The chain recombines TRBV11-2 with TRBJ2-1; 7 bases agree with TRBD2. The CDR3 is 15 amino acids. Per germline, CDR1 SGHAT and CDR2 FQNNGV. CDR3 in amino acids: CASGLVGGHYKEQFF. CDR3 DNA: TGTGCCAGCGGCTTAGTGGGAGGGCATTACAAAGAGCAGTTCTTC.

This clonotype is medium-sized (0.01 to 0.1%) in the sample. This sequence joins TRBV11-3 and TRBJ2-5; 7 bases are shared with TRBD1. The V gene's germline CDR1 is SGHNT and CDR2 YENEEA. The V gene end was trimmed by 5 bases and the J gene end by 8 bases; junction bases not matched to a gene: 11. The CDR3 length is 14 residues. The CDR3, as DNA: TGTGCCAGCAGCCCCGGGACAGCGCATGGTACCCAGTACTTC. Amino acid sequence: CASSPGTAHGTQYF.

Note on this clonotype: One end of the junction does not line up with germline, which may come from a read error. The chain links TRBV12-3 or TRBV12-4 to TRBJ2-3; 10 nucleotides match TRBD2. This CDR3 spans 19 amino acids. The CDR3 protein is CATSLGLAGVVPSADTQYF. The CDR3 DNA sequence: TGTGCCACCAGTTTGGGTCTAGCGGGAGTTGTCCCCTCCGCAGATACGCAGTATTTT.

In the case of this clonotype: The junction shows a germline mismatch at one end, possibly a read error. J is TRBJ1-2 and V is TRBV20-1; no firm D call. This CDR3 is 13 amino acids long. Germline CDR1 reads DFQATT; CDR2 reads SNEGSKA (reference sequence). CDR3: CSAYYRFNYGYIF. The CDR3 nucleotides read TGCAGTGCCTATTACAGATTTAACTATGGCTACATCTTC.

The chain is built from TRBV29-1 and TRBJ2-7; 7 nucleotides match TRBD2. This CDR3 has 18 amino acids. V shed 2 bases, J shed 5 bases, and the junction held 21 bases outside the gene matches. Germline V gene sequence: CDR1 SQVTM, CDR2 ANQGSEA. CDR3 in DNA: TGCAGCGTTGAAAATCGCGGGAGAATTGCCGGCGTGGAGGACGAGCAGTACTTC. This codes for CSVENRGRIAGVEDEQYF.

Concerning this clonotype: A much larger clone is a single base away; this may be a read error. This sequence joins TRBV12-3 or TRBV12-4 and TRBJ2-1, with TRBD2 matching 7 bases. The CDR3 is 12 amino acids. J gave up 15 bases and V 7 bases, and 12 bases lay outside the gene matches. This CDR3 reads CASKGLGRDRFF. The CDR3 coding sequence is TGTGCCAGCAAAGGACTAGGGAGAGACCGGTTCTTC.

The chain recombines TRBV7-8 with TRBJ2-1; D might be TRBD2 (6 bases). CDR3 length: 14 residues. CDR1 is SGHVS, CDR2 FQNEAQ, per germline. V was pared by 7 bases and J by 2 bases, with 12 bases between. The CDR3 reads CASNIAEAYNEQFF. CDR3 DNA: TGTGCCAGCAACATAGCGGAGGCCTACAATGAGCAGTTCTTC.

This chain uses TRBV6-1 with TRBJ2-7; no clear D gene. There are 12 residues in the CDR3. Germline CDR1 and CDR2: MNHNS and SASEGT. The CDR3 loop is CVRSYHTYEQYF. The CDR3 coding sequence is TGTGTCAGGAGCTACCACACCTACGAGCAGTACTTC.

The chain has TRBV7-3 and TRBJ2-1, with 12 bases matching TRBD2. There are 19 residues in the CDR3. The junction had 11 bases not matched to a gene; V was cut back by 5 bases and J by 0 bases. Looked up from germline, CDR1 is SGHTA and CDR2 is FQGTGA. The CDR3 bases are TGTGCCAGCAGCACAAGGGGACTAGCGGGCCCCAGCTCCTACAATGAGCAGTTCTTC. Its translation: CASSTRGLAGPSSYNEQFF. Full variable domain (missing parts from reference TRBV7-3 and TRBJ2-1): GAGVSQTPSNKVTEKGKYVELRCDPISGHTALYWYRQSLGQGPEFLIYFQGTGAADDSGLPNDRFFAVRPEGSVSTLKIQRTERGDSAVYLCASSTRGLAGPSSYNEQFFGPGTRLTVL.

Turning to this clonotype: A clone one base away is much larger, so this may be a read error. In DNA form, the CDR3 reads TGTGCCAGCAGTGATGGGGATAACTGTGGCTACACCTTC. Its protein is CASSDGDNCGYTF. The V and J genes are TRBV2 and TRBJ1-2; the D is unclear. CDR1 SNHLY and CDR2 FYNNEI come from the germline V gene. There are 13 residues in the CDR3.

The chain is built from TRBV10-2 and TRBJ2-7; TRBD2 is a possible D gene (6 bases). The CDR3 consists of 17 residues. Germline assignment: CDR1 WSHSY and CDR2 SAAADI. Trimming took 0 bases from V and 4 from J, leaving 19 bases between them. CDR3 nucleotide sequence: TGCGCCAGCAGTGAGTCGAAGTACGGGAGTGATGGATACGAGCAGTACTTC. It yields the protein CASSESKYGSDGYEQYF.

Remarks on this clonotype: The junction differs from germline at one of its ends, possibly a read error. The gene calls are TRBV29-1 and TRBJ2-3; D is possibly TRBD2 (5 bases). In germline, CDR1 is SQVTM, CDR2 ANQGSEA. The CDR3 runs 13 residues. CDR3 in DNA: TGTAGCGTCAACGCGGTAGGCACAGATAAGCAGTATTTT. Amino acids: CSVNAVGTDKQYF.

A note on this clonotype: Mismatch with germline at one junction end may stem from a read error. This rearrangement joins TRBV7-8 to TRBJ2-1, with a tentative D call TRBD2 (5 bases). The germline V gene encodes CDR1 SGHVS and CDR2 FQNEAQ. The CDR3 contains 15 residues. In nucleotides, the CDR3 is TGTGCCAGCAGGCCTAGCTGTTCCCCTCTCGGGGAGCAATTCTTC. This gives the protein CASRPSCSPLGEQFF. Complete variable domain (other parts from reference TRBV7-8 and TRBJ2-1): GAGVSQSPRYKVAKRGQDVALRCDPISGHVSLFWYQQALGQGPEFLTYFQNEAQLDKSGLPSDRFFAERPEGSVSTLKIQRTQQEDSAVYLCASRPSCSPLGEQFFGPGTRLTVL.

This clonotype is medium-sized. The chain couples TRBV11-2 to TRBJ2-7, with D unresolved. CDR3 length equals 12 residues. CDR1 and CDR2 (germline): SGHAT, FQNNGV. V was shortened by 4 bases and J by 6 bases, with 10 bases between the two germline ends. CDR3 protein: CASSSSQVEQYF. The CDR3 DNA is TGTGCCAGCAGCTCGTCGCAGGTCGAGCAGTACTTC.

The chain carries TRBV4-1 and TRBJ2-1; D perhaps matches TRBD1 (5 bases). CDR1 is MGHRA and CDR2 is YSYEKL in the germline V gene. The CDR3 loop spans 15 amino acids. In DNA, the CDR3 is TGCGACTGCAGCCAAGGGGAACCCCCCTACAATGAGCAGTTCTTC. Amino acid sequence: CDCSQGEPPYNEQFF.

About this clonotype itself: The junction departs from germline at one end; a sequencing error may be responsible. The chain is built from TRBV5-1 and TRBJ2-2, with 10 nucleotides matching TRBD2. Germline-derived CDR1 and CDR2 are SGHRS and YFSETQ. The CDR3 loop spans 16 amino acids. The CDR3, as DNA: TGCGCCAGCAGTTCTAGCGGGAGTATGAACACCGGGGAGCTGTTCTTT. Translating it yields CASSSSGSMNTGELFF.

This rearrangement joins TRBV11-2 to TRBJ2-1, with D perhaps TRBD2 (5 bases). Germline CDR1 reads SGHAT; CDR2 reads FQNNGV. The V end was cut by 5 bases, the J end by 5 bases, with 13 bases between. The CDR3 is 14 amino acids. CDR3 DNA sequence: TGTGCCAGCAGCGGAAGCGGATCTAACAATGAGCAGTTCTTC. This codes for CASSGSGSNNEQFF.

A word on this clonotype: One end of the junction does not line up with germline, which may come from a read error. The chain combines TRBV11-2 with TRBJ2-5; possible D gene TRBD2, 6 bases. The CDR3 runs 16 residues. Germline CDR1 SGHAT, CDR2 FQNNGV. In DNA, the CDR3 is TGTACCAGCAGCTTAGTGCGTAGCGGCCCGGGGGAGACCCAGTACTTC. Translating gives CTSSLVRSGPGETQYF.

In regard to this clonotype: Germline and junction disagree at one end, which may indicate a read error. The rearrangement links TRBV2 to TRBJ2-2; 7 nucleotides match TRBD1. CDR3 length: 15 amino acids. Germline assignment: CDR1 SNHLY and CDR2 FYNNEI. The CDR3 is CASSEAQGNAGELFF. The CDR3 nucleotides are TGTGCCAGCAGTGAAGCACAGGGGAACGCCGGGGAGCTGTTTTTT.

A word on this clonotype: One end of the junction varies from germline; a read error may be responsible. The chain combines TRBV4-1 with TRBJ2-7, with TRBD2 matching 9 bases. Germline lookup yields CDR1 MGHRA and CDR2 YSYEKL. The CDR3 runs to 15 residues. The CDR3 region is CASNQKGLANYEQYF. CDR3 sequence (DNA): TGCGCCAGCAACCAAAAGGGACTAGCAAACTACGAGCAGTATTTC.

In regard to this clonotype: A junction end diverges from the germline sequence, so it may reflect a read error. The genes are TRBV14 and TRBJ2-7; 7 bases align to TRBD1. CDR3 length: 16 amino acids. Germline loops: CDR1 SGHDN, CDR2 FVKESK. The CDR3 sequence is CVSSLRGRGTAYEQYF. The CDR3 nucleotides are TGTGTCAGCAGCCTCAGGGGGAGAGGAACTGCCTACGAGCAGTACTTC.

For the CDR3, the DNA is TGCAGCGCTGGACAGGGCGACATCTTCGATACGCAGTATTTT. Translated: CSAGQGDIFDTQYF. The chain links TRBV29-1 to TRBJ2-3; 8 nucleotides match TRBD1. The germline CDR1 and CDR2 sequences are SQVTM and ANQGSEA. CDR3 length equals 14 residues. V shed 7 bases and J 6 bases; nucleotides not matched to a gene: 12.

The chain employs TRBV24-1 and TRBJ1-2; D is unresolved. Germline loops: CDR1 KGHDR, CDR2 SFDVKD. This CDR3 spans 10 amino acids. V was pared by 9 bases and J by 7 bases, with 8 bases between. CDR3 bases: TGTGCCACCTACACCCTTGGCTACACCTTC. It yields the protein CATYTLGYTF.

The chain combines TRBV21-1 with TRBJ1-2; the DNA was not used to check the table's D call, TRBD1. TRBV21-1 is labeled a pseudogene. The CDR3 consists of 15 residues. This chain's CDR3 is CASSKVNGFGGGYTF. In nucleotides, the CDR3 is TGTGCCAGCAGCAAAGTCAACGGCTTTGGGGGAGGCTACACCTTC.

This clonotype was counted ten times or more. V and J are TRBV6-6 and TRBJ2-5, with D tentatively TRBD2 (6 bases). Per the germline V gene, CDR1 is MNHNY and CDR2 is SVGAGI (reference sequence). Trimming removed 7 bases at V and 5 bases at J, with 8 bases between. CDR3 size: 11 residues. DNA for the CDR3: TGTGCCAGCAAGCGGGTTGAGACCCAGTACTTC. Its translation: CASKRVETQYF.

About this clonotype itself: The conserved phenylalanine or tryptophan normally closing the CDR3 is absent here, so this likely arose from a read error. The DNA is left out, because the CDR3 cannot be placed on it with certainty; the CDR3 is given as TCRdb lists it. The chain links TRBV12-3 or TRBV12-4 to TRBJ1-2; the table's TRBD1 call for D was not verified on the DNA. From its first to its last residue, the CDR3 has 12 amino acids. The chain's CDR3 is CASTLGRDGYTL.

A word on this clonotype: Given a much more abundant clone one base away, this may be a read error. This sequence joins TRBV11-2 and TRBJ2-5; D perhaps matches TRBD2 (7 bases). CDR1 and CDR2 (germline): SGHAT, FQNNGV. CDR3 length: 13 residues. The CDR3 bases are TGTGTCAGCAGCTTAGGGGAGGGGGGGACCCAGTACTTC. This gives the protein CVSSLGEGGTQYF.

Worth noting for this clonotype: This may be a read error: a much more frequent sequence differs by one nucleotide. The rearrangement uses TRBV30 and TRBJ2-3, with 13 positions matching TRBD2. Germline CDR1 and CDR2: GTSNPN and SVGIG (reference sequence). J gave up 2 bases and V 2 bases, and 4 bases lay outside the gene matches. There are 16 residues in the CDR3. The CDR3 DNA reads TGTGCCTGGAGTCGCGGACTAGCGGGGGACACAGATACGCAGTATTTT. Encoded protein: CAWSRGLAGDTDTQYF.